The clone carrying this T cell receptor (beta chain) appeared many times. What it binds is not known. TCRdb used MiXCR to reprocess the 5' RACE reads, holding one entry per CDR3 protein. The top ten hold about a tenth of the sample, which has approximately 100,000 distinct CDR3 sequences, roughly 8.7% seen once. This specimen comes from a study of CD8 T cells in ankylosing spondylitis. Study outcomes and limitations: Several highly homologous variants formed a TCR beta motif that appeared characteristic of ankylosing spondylitis blood.

V was trimmed by 1 base and J by 0 bases, leaving 5 bases between them. CDR3 length: 14 amino acids. Per the germline V gene, CDR1 is SGHTA and CDR2 is FQGNSA. The sequenced material came from blood, either unsorted or a sorted T cell fraction (not recorded which). The rearrangement links TRBV7-2 to TRBJ2-3; D not certain. This clonotype originated in a male donor with ankylosing spondylitis or in good health (not recorded which). CDR3 in DNA: TGTGCCAGCAGCTTAGATCCTAGCACAGATACGCAGTATTTT. This gives the protein CASSLDPSTDTQYF.